This T cell receptor beta chain was captured by sequencing in a study of CD8 T cells in Susac syndrome. Looked up from germline, CDR1 is DFQATT and CDR2 is SNEGSKA (reference sequence). V lost 0 bases, J lost 5 bases, and 8 bases stayed unmatched. This CDR3 has 16 amino acids. RNA totalling roughly 0.5 to 1 ug underwent reverse transcription with random hexamers. MiXCR was run by TCRdb on the immunoSEQ multiplex PCR reads, yielding one entry per CDR3 protein. The sample holds some 220,000 distinct CDR3 sequences, roughly 96% seen once. This chain uses TRBV20-1 with TRBJ2-3; 10 positions match TRBD2. The sequence derives from a human donor with multiple sclerosis. Material: CD4+ T cells from PBMCs. The CDR3 coding sequence is TGCAGTGCTAGAGATCTAGCGGGAGCGGCCGGAGATACGCAGTATTTT. This codes for CSARDLAGAAGDTQYF.